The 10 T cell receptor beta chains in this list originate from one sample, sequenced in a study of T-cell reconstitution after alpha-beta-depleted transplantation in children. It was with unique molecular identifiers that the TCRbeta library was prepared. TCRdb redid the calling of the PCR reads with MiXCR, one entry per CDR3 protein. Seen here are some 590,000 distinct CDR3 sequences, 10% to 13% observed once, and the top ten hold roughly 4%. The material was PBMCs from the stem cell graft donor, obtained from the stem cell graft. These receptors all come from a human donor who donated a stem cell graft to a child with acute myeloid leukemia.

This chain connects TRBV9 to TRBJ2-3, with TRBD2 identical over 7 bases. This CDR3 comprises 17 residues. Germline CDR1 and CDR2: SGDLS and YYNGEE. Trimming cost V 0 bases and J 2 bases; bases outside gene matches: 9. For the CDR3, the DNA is TGTGCCAGCAGCGTAGCTCCTAGCGGAGTCCCCACAGATACGCAGTATTTT. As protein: CASSVAPSGVPTDTQYF.

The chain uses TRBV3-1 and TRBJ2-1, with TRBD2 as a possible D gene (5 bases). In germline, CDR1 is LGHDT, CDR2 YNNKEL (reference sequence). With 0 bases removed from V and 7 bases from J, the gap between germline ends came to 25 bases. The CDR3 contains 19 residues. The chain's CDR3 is CASSQDVSRGSSYLNEQFF. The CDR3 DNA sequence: TGTGCCAGCAGCCAAGATGTCTCCCGGGGTTCAAGTTACTTGAATGAGCAGTTCTTC.

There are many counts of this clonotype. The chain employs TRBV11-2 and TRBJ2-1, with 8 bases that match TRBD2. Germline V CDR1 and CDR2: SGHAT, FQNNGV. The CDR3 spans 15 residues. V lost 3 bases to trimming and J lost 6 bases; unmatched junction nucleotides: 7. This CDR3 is CASSFMRTSSNEQFF. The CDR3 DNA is TGTGCCAGCAGCTTCATGAGGACTAGCTCCAATGAGCAGTTCTTC.

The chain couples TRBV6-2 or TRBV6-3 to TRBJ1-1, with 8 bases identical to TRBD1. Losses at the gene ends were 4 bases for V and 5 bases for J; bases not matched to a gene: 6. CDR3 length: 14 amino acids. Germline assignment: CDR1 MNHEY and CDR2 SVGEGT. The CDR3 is CASSFQGARTEAFF. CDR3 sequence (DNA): TGTGCCAGCAGTTTCCAGGGGGCGCGGACTGAAGCTTTCTTT.

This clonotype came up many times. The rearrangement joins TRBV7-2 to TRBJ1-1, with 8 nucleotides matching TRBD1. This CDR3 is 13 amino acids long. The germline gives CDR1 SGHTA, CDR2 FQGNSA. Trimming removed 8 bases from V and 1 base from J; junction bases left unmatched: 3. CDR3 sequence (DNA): TGTGCCAGCCGCCAGGGGGCGAACACTGAAGCTTTCTTT. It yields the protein CASRQGANTEAFF.

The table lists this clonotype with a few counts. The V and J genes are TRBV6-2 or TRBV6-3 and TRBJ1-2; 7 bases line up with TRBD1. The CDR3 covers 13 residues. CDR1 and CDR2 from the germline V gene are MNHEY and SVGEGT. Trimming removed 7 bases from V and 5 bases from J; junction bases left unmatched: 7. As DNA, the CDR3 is TGTGCCAGCAATCCGGGACAGTTGTATGGCTACACCTTC. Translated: CASNPGQLYGYTF.

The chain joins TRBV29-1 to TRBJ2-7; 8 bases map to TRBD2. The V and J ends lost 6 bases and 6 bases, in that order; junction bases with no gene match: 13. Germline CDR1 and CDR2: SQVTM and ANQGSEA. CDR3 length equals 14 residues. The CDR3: CSVGTREVFGEQYF. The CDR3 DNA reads TGCAGCGTAGGGACTAGAGAGGTGTTTGGCGAGCAGTACTTC.

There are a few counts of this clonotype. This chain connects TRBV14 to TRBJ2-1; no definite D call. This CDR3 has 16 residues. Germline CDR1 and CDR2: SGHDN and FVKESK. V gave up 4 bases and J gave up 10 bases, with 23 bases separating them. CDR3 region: CASSLKQGQVFGEQFF. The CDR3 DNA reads TGTGCCAGCAGCCTCAAACAAGGGCAGGTCTTTGGGGAGCAGTTCTTC.

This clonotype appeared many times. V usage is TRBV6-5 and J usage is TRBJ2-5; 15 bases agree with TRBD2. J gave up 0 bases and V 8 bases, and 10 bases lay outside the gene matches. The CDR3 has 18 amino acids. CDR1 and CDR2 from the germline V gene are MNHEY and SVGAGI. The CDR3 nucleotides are TGTGCCAGCCTCGGACTAGCGGGAGGGTCAGGGTACCAAGAGACCCAGTACTTC. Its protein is CASLGLAGGSGYQETQYF.

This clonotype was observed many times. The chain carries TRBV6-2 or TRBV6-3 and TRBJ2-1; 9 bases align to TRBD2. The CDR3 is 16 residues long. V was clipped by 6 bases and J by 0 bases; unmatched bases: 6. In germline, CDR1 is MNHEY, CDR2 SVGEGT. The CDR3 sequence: CASRGLAGASYNEQFF. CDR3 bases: TGTGCCAGCAGGGGCTTAGCGGGAGCCTCCTACAATGAGCAGTTCTTC.